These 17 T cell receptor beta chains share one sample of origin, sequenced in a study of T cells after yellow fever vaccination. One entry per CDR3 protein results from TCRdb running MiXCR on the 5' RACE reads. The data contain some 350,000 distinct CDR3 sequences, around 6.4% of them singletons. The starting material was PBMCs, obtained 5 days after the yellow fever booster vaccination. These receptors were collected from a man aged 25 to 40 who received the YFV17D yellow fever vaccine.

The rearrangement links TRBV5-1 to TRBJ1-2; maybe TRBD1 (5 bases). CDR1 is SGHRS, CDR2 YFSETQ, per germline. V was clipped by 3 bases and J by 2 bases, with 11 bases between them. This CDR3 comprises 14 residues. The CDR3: CASSSTAANYGYTF. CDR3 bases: TGCGCCAGCAGCTCGACAGCGGCGAACTATGGCTACACCTTC.

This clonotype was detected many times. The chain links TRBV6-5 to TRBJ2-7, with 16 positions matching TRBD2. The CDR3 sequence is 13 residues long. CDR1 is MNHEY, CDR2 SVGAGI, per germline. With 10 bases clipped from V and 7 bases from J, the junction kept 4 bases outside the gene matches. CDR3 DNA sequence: TGTGCCACTGGGACTAGCGGGAGGGGAGAGCAGTACTTC. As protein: CATGTSGRGEQYF.

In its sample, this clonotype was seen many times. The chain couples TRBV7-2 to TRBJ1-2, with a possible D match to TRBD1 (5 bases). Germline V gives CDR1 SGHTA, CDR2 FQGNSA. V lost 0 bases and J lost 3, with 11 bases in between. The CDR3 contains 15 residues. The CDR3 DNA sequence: TGTGCCAGCAGCTTAGCGGGCGGGGGTTACTATGGCTACACCTTC. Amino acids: CASSLAGGGYYGYTF.

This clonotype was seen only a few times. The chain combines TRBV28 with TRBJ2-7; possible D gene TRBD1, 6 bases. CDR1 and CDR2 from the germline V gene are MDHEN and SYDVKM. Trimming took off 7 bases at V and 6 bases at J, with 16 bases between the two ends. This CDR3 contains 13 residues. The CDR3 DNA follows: TGTGCCAGCAACGAACAGGGTGAGGGCGAGCAGTACTTC. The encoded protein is CASNEQGEGEQYF.

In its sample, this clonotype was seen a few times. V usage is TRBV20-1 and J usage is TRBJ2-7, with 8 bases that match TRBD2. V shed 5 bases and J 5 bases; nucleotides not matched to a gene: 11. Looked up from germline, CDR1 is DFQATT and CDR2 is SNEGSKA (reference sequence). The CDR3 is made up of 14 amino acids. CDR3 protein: CSASWGGRFDEQYF. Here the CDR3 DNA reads TGCAGTGCTTCTTGGGGCGGGAGGTTCGACGAGCAGTACTTC.

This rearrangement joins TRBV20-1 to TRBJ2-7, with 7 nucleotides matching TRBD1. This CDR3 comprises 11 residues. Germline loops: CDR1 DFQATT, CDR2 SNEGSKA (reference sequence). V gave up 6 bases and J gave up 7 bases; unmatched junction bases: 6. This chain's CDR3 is CSATGVGEQYF. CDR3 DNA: TGCAGTGCAACAGGGGTAGGGGAGCAGTACTTC.

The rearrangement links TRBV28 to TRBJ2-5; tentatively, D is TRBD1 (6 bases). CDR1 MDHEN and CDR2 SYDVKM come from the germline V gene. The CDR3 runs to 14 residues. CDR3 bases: TGTGCTGTGGCAGGGGCGGAGTTTAGGGAGACCCAGTACTTC. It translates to CAVAGAEFRETQYF.

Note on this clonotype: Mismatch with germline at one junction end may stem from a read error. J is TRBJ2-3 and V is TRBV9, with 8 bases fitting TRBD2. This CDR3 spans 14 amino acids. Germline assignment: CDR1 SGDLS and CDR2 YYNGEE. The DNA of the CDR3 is TGTGCCAGCAGCGTGAGCGGGAGTAGAGATAAGCAGTATTTT. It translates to CASSVSGSRDKQYF.

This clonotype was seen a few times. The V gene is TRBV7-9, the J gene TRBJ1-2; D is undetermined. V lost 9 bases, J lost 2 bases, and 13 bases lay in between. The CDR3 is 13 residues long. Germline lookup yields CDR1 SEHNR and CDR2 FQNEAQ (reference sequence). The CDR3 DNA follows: TGTGCCAGTAGTCTCCAGGAAAACTATGGCTACACCTTC. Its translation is CASSLQENYGYTF. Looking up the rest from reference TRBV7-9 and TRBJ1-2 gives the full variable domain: DTGVSQNPRHKITKRGQNVTFRCDPISEHNRLYWYRQTLGQGPEFLTYFQNEAQLEKSRLLSDRFSAERPKGSFSTLEIQRTEQGDSAMYLCASSLQENYGYTFGSGTRLTVV.

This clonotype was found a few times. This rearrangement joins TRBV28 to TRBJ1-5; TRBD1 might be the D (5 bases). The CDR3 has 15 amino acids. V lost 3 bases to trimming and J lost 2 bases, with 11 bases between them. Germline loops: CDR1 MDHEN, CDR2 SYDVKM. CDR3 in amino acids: CASSLRGPRNQPQHF. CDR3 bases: TGTGCCAGCAGTTTGCGGGGCCCCCGCAATCAGCCCCAGCATTTT.

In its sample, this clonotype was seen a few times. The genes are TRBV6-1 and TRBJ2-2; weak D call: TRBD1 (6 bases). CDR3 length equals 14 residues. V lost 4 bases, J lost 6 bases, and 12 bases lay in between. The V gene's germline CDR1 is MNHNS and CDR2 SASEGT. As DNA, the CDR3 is TGTGCCAGCAGTGGTGCAGGGGTCCCCGGGGAGCTGTTTTTT. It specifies CASSGAGVPGELFF.

The CDR3 loop is CSVIVADEKLFF. The CDR3 DNA is TGCAGCGTTATTGTGGCGGATGAAAAACTGTTTTTT. The genes are TRBV29-1 and TRBJ1-4; D gene uncertain. Germline CDR1 and CDR2: SQVTM and ANQGSEA. This CDR3 spans 12 amino acids. The V gene lost 5 bases and the J gene lost 6 bases, with 10 bases spanning the gap.

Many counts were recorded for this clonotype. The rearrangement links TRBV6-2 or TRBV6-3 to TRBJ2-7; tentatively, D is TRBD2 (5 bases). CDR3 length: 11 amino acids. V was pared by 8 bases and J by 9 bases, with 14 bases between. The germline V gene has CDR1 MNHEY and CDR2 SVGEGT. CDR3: CASDHGLGQYF. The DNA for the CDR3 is TGTGCCAGCGATCACGGACTCGGGCAGTACTTC.

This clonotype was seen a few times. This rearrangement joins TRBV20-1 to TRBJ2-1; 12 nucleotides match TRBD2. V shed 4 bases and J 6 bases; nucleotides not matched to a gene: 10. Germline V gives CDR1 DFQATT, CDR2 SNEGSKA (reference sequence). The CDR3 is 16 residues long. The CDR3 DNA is TGCAGTGCTAAACCTAGCGGGAGGGCCTTAAGCAATGAGCAGTTCTTC. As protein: CSAKPSGRALSNEQFF.

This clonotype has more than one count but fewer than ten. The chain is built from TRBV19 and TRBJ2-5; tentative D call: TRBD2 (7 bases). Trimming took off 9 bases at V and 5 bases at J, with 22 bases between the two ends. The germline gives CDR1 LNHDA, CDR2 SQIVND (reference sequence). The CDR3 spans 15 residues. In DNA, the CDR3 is TGTGCCAGAAGCAGAGGTGGGGGGGACAAGGAGACCCAGTACTTC. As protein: CARSRGGGDKETQYF.

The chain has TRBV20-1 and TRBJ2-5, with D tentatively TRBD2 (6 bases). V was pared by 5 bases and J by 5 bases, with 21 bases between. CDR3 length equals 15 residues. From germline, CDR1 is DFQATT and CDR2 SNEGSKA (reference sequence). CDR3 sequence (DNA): TGCAGTGCTGGCGGTCGCGGGACCCTAGGCGAGACCCAGTACTTC. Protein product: CSAGGRGTLGETQYF.

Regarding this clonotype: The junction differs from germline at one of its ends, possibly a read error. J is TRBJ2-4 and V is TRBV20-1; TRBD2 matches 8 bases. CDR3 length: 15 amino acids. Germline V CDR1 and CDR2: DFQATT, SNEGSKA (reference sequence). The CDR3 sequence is CSARVGTGGRDIQSF. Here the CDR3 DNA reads TGCAGTGCTAGAGTGGGGACGGGAGGGAGGGACATTCAGTCCTTC.